The next 9 T cell receptor beta chains were all read from a single sample in a study of Graves' ophthalmopathy and Graves' hyperthyroidism. Amplifying from RNA transcripts, the study obtained TCR beta CDR3 regions. Amplification began with first-round RT-PCR using HTBI primers, then second-round multiplex PCR was performed. TCRdb processed the multiplex PCR reads anew with MiXCR; each CDR3 protein has one entry. The sample yields roughly 600,000 distinct CDR3 sequences, roughly 39% seen once. Material for sequencing was peripheral blood or thyroid tissue (not recorded which). Receptor source: an adult man with Graves' hyperthyroidism.

This clonotype was seen at least ten times. The V gene is TRBV29-1, the J gene TRBJ2-7, with a tentative D call TRBD2 (6 bases). Trimming cost V 4 bases and J 0 bases, with 10 bases left between them. This CDR3 comprises 13 residues. Per germline, CDR1 SQVTM and CDR2 ANQGSEA. CDR3 amino acids: CSVVSSGSYEQYF. The DNA of the CDR3 is TGCAGCGTTGTGAGTAGCGGCTCCTACGAGCAGTACTTC.

This clonotype was seen repeatedly, ten times or more. V usage is TRBV19 and J usage is TRBJ1-5; 7 nucleotides align to TRBD1. Germline assignment: CDR1 LNHDA and CDR2 SQIVND (reference sequence). This CDR3 region has 17 residues. Trimming at V came to 6 bases and at J to 2 bases, leaving 13 bases not matched to a gene. CDR3 in DNA: TGTGCCAGTAGCCTTGCGGGACAGCTTATGGGCAATCAGCCCCAGCATTTT. Translating it yields CASSLAGQLMGNQPQHF. The full variable domain, in which reference TRBV19 and TRBJ1-5 provide the parts outside the CDR3, is DGGITQSPKYLFRKEGQNVTLSCEQNLNHDAMYWYRQDPGQGLRLIYYSQIVNDFQKGDIAEGYSVSREKKESFPLTVTSAQKNPTAFYLCASSLAGQLMGNQPQHFGDGTRLSIL.

There are many counts of this clonotype. The V gene is TRBV5-1, the J gene TRBJ2-7; maybe TRBD2 (6 bases). Germline V lookup: CDR1 SGHRS, CDR2 YFSETQ. V shed 1 base and J shed 4 bases, with 9 bases lying between them. This CDR3 region has 13 residues. The CDR3 nucleotides are TGCGCCAGCAGCTTGCGTGGGGGGTACGAGCAGTACTTC. Protein: CASSLRGGYEQYF.

The CDR3 reads CASSFVPGTSGGASDTQYF. The DNA for the CDR3 is TGTGCCAGCAGCTTCGTACCTGGGACTAGCGGGGGGGCCTCAGATACGCAGTATTTT. This rearrangement joins TRBV11-2 to TRBJ2-3; 16 bases map to TRBD2. In germline, CDR1 is SGHAT, CDR2 FQNNGV. There are 19 residues in the CDR3. V lost 3 bases, J lost 4 bases, and 10 bases stayed unmatched.

This clonotype showed up many times. The chain is built from TRBV10-1 and TRBJ1-2; D unresolved. Between the trimmed V and J ends, which lost 0 bases and 4 bases, there was a span of 6 bases. Germline CDR1 is WNHNN and CDR2 is SYGVQD (reference sequence). This CDR3 contains 13 residues. The CDR3 nucleotides read TGCGCCAGCAGTGAGTCGGGAGGCTATGGCTACACCTTC. Protein: CASSESGGYGYTF.

This clonotype was detected ten times or more. V usage is TRBV10-3 and J usage is TRBJ1-1, with TRBD1 matching 7 bases. This CDR3 region has 15 residues. Trimming removed 3 bases from V and 8 bases from J; junction bases left unmatched: 12. The germline V gene encodes CDR1 ENHRY and CDR2 SYGVKD. CDR3 protein: CAISDEGQTKREAFF. The CDR3, as DNA: TGTGCCATCAGTGACGAGGGACAGACGAAACGAGAAGCTTTCTTT.

The rearrangement joins TRBV29-1 to TRBJ1-5; the D is unclear. Germline assignment: CDR1 SQVTM and CDR2 ANQGSEA. This CDR3 region has 11 residues. Between the trimmed V and J ends, which lost 7 bases and 4 bases, there was a span of 8 bases. CDR3 protein: CSADVNQPQHF. The CDR3 DNA reads as TGCAGCGCGGACGTGAATCAGCCCCAGCATTTT.

This clonotype was found many times. The chain employs TRBV7-6 and TRBJ2-3; D is ambiguous. The V and J ends lost 5 bases and 2 bases respectively, with 11 bases between them. This CDR3 comprises 14 residues. Germline V gene sequence: CDR1 SGHVS, CDR2 FNYEAQ. CDR3 region: CASSPLASTDTQYF. DNA of the CDR3: TGTGCCAGCAGCCCGCTGGCGTCCACAGATACGCAGTATTTT.

This clonotype was seen more than once but under ten times. The chain uses TRBV12-3 or TRBV12-4 and TRBJ1-5; 12 positions agree with TRBD1. This CDR3 comprises 17 residues. The junction had 10 bases not matched to a gene; V was cut back by 3 bases and J by 7 bases. This CDR3 is CASSFGDRGRFGQPQHF. As DNA, the CDR3 is TGTGCCAGCAGTTTTGGGGACAGGGGGCGTTTTGGCCAGCCCCAGCATTTT.